The T cell receptor beta chain described here comes from a study of OX40 agonist ivuxolimab in advanced cancers. About the study: The diagnoses of dose-escalation patients were hepatocellular carcinoma, melanoma, renal cell or head and neck cancer. Participants averaged 60 years of age (range about 23 to 80) and were around 85% male. There were three patients with partial responses, one having hepatocellular carcinoma and two cutaneous melanoma.

A word on this clone: As yet, its antigen is unknown.

With 1 base clipped from V and 5 bases from J, the junction kept 7 bases outside the gene matches. Germline loops: CDR1 SQVTM, CDR2 ANQGSEA. This CDR3 has 14 residues. The assay was immunoSEQ multiplex PCR, and TCRdb's table has in-frame clones only and misses some. The sample has just over 14,000 clones, approximately 80% seen once. Overall study results and limits: Which antigen the expanded peripheral T cells recognized is unknown.

Sequences were derived from CD4+ or CD8+ T cells sorted from blood, sampled in a trial of the OX40 agonist ivuxolimab. This clonotype originated in an adult with an advanced solid tumor such as melanoma, head and neck, liver or kidney cancer. The V gene is TRBV29-1, the J gene TRBJ1-1; 7 positions match TRBD1. The CDR3: CSVEGTGEGTEAFF. The CDR3 coding sequence is TGCAGCGTTGAAGGTACAGGGGAAGGGACTGAAGCTTTCTTT.